Below are 30 T cell receptor beta chains sequenced from a single sample in a study of Ad26.COV2.S vaccination and SARS-CoV-2 variants. Treatment in this sample: roughly 18 received Ad26.COV2.S at low or high dose, single or two shots; 5 received placebo; per-sample allocation not given. Day 63 after the first injection of vaccine or placebo was the sampling time. This table comes from immunoSEQ multiplex PCR, and its TCRdb copy is limited to in-frame clones, with some not included. Of hundreds of thousands of clones listed, around 89% are singletons. Specimen: peripheral blood, collected in a trial of Ad26.COV2.S vaccine versus placebo. The receptor source for this set is a person aged 18-65 years who received the Ad26.COV2.S COVID-19 vaccine or a placebo.

The V gene is TRBV6-5, the J gene TRBJ1-1; D not certain. V was trimmed by 6 bases and J by 4 bases, leaving 9 bases between them. In germline, CDR1 is MNHEY, CDR2 SVGAGI. The CDR3 consists of 12 residues. CDR3 sequence (DNA): TGTGCCAGCAGCGTGACGGGCACTGAAGCTTTCTTT. Protein sequence: CASSVTGTEAFF.

The chain recombines TRBV9 with TRBJ2-7; the D gene is possibly TRBD1 (6 bases). Trimming removed 0 bases from V and 4 bases from J, with 14 bases in between. CDR1 and CDR2 from the germline V gene are SGDLS and YYNGEE. The CDR3 has 15 amino acids. The CDR3 coding sequence is TGTGCCAGCAGCGTAGATGGGGGCAAGTTTTACGAGCAGTACTTC. The encoded protein is CASSVDGGKFYEQYF.

The chain recombines TRBV2 with TRBJ1-6, with D hard to call. The CDR3 contains 14 residues. V was shortened by 4 bases and J by 7 bases, with 11 bases between the two germline ends. The germline V gene encodes CDR1 SNHLY and CDR2 FYNNEI. The CDR3 sequence is CASSVTRLNSPLHF. CDR3 bases: TGTGCCAGCAGTGTGACAAGGCTGAATTCACCCCTCCACTTT.

The chain uses TRBV27 and TRBJ1-5; 7 bases fit TRBD1. CDR1 is MNHEY, CDR2 SMNVEV, per germline (reference sequence). CDR3 size: 13 residues. The trim removed 6 bases at V and 8 bases at J, leaving 7 bases unmatched. CDR3 loop: CASRPTGYEPQHF. The CDR3 DNA reads as TGTGCCAGCAGGCCGACAGGGTACGAGCCCCAGCATTTT.

The CDR3 spells CASSFGRWGLTNEKLFF. CDR3 nucleotides: TGTGCCAGCAGTTTCGGGAGGTGGGGACTTACTAATGAAAAACTGTTTTTT. The chain uses TRBV28 and TRBJ1-4; D possibly corresponds to TRBD1 (5 bases). The length of the CDR3 is 17 residues. The V end lost 3 bases, the J end lost 2 bases, and 16 bases lay between the germline ends. CDR1 is MDHEN and CDR2 is SYDVKM in the germline V gene.

The rearrangement joins TRBV21-1 to TRBJ1-2; TRBD1 reflects the table's D call only, with no check against the DNA. TRBV21-1 is reported as a pseudogene. The CDR3 contains 14 residues. DNA of the CDR3: TGTGCCAGCAGAAGTTCGACCAGGACAGGTGGCTACACCTTC. Translating gives CASRSSTRTGGYTF.

This clone was detected a few times. The rearrangement joins TRBV7-8 to TRBJ2-7, with 9 bases fitting TRBD1. Germline V gives CDR1 SGHVS, CDR2 FQNEAQ. The CDR3 consists of 16 residues. With V trimmed by 1 base and J by 2 bases, 6 bases remained unmatched. The CDR3 here is CASSLVGTGYPYEQYF. As DNA, the CDR3 is TGTGCCAGCAGCTTAGTGGGGACAGGGTATCCCTACGAGCAGTACTTC.

V and J are TRBV5-1 and TRBJ1-6; D is undetermined. From germline, CDR1 is SGHRS and CDR2 YFSETQ. Trimming stripped 2 bases from V and 5 bases from J, with 11 bases between. The CDR3 contains 15 residues. CDR3: CASSFEAADNSPLHF. In nucleotides, the CDR3 is TGCGCCAGCAGCTTTGAGGCCGCTGATAATTCACCCCTCCACTTT.

The CDR3 sequence is CASQYYNEQFF. The CDR3 nucleotides are TGTGCCAGCCAATACTACAATGAGCAGTTCTTC. This chain uses TRBV25-1 with TRBJ2-1; D remains unclear. Germline assignment: CDR1 MGHDK and CDR2 SYGVNS. CDR3 length: 11 residues. Trimming took 8 bases from V and 3 from J, leaving 5 bases between them.

The chain links TRBV3-1 (or the pseudogene TRBV3-2) to TRBJ2-1, with D possibly matching TRBD2 (6 bases). This CDR3 contains 18 residues. Between the trimmed V and J ends, which lost 2 bases and 3 bases, there was a span of 20 bases. Germline V gene sequence: CDR1 LGHDT, CDR2 YNNKEL (reference sequence). The CDR3 region is CASSQKVPGLNLYNEQFF. CDR3 in DNA: TGTGCCAGCAGCCAAAAGGTCCCAGGACTAAACCTCTACAATGAGCAGTTCTTC.

On this clone itself: Other DNA sequences in this specimen translate into the identical CDR3. The chain uses TRBV5-1 and TRBJ2-1; 8 bases fit TRBD1. V dropped 3 bases and J dropped 2; count of bases not matched to a gene: 4. From germline, CDR1 is SGHRS and CDR2 YFSETQ. The CDR3 extends over 15 amino acids. The CDR3: CASSSGQGTYNEQFF. CDR3 in DNA: TGCGCCAGCAGCTCCGGACAGGGAACCTACAATGAGCAGTTCTTC.

V usage is TRBV27 and J usage is TRBJ2-7; 9 nucleotides align to TRBD1. V dropped 8 bases and J dropped 6; count of bases not matched to a gene: 11. This CDR3 is built from 14 residues. CDR1 and CDR2 from the germline V gene are MNHEY and SMNVEV (reference sequence). CDR3 amino acids: CASRETGGSIEQYF. In nucleotides, the CDR3 is TGTGCCAGCCGAGAGACAGGGGGGTCCATCGAGCAGTACTTC.

As concerns this clone: Relative to the germline gene, one junction end is altered; a read error may explain this. V usage is TRBV5-1 and J usage is TRBJ1-2; TRBD1 matches 7 bases. Germline V gene sequence: CDR1 SGHRS, CDR2 YFSETQ. The CDR3 runs 14 residues. The CDR3 is CAGSAGTVEYGYTF. CDR3 DNA: TGCGCCGGCAGCGCAGGGACAGTGGAGTATGGCTACACCTTC.

This chain joins TRBV19 and TRBJ1-5, with TRBD1 identical over 8 bases. Germline-derived CDR1 and CDR2 are LNHDA and SQIVND (reference sequence). Trimming took 3 bases from V and 3 from J; bases not matched to a gene: 10. The CDR3 is 17 residues long. CDR3 nucleotide sequence: TGTGCCAGTAGTATGAATCCTCCGGACAGGGCCAATCAGCCCCAGCATTTT. It is translated as CASSMNPPDRANQPQHF.

The V gene is TRBV12-3 or TRBV12-4, the J gene TRBJ2-7, with a possible D match to TRBD2 (6 bases). The V end was cut by 3 bases, the J end by 4 bases, with 10 bases between. CDR3 length: 13 amino acids. As DNA, the CDR3 is TGTGCCAGCAGTTTGTACGGGGGATACGAGCAGTACTTC. Translating it yields CASSLYGGYEQYF.

The rearrangement links TRBV15 to TRBJ2-1; 14 bases are shared with TRBD2. Losses at the gene ends were 0 bases for V and 4 bases for J; bases not matched to a gene: 11. The CDR3 runs 20 residues. In germline, CDR1 is LNHNV, CDR2 YYDKDF (reference sequence). CDR3 DNA sequence: TGTGCCACCAGCAGAGATCGGGGACTAGCGGGAGTCTCGGTGTACAATGAGCAGTTCTTC. Protein sequence: CATSRDRGLAGVSVYNEQFF.

The CDR3: CASSQIGTGEETQYF. The DNA for the CDR3 is TGTGCCAGCAGCCAAATAGGGACAGGGGAAGAGACCCAGTACTTC. The chain is built from TRBV7-2 and TRBJ2-5, with TRBD1 matching 10 bases. V was pared by 5 bases and J by 3 bases, with 6 bases of the junction left unmatched. The germline V gene has CDR1 SGHTA and CDR2 FQGNSA. The CDR3 runs 15 residues.

The genes are TRBV5-1 and TRBJ1-3, with D possibly TRBD1 on 5 matching bases. Trimming left V 0 bases short and J 2 bases short, with 12 bases between. This CDR3 is 16 amino acids long. The germline V gene has CDR1 SGHRS and CDR2 YFSETQ. CDR3 nucleotide sequence: TGCGCCAGCAGCTTGGCGGGACCCGGTACTGGAAACACCATATATTTT. Its translation is CASSLAGPGTGNTIYF.

DNA of the CDR3: TGTGCCAGTAGTATAGGAGGGGCCGGGGAGCTGTTTTTT. This sequence encodes CASSIGGAGELFF. V gene TRBV19 combines with J gene TRBJ2-2; either TRBD1 or TRBD2 may supply D (5 bases each). Germline assignment: CDR1 LNHDA and CDR2 SQIVND (reference sequence). The CDR3 is 13 residues long. Trimming pared 1 base from V and 6 bases from J, leaving 6 bases between.

The J gene is TRBJ1-1, the V gene TRBV5-4, with 11 nucleotides matching TRBD1. Germline trimming cut 4 bases from V and 2 bases from J; bases unmatched to any gene: 10. Germline V lookup: CDR1 SGHNT, CDR2 YYREEE (reference sequence). CDR3 length: 17 amino acids. Written as DNA, the CDR3 is TGTGCCAGCAGCCCCGGACAGGGGGCTATTAGAAACACTGAAGCTTTCTTT. Its translation is CASSPGQGAIRNTEAFF.

This chain links TRBV14 with TRBJ2-1; D is possibly TRBD2 (6 bases). V was shortened by 0 bases and J by 5 bases, with 14 bases between the two germline ends. This CDR3 contains 16 residues. Germline lookup yields CDR1 SGHDN and CDR2 FVKESK. The CDR3 DNA reads TGTGCCAGCAGCCAAGACCCTCCGTTAGCGGACAATGAGCAGTTCTTC. It encodes CASSQDPPLADNEQFF. Full variable domain (remainder filled in from reference TRBV14 and TRBJ2-1): EAGVTQFPSHSVIEKGQTVTLRCDPISGHDNLYWYRRVMGKEIKFLLHFVKESKQDESGMPNNRFLAERTGGTYSTLKVQPAELEDSGVYFCASSQDPPLADNEQFFGPGTRLTVL.

This rearrangement joins TRBV28 to TRBJ1-2; D might be TRBD1 (6 bases). Germline CDR1 is MDHEN and CDR2 is SYDVKM. This CDR3 has 12 amino acids. Trimming pared 6 bases from V and 7 bases from J, leaving 12 bases between. CDR3 bases: TGTGCCAGCAGATCTACCAGGGGTGGCTACACCTTC. It encodes CASRSTRGGYTF.

The chain joins TRBV7-2 to TRBJ1-2; D remains unclear. V was trimmed by 2 bases and J by 7 bases, leaving 14 bases between them. This CDR3 contains 14 residues. Germline V gene sequence: CDR1 SGHTA, CDR2 FQGNSA. The CDR3 sequence: CASSLLLEFFGYTF. For the CDR3, the DNA is TGTGCCAGCAGCTTATTACTGGAGTTTTTTGGCTACACCTTC.

This clone was seen a single time. The V call is TRBV6-1, the J call TRBJ1-6; D is perhaps TRBD1 (5 bases). The germline V gene has CDR1 MNHNS and CDR2 SASEGT. The CDR3 is 15 amino acids. Deletions cut 2 bases from V and 7 bases from J, with 12 bases between. The CDR3: CASSEFGQGNSPLHF. Here the CDR3 DNA reads TGTGCCAGCAGTGAATTTGGACAAGGGAATTCACCCCTCCACTTT.

This clone turned up a few times. J is TRBJ1-2 and V is TRBV3-1 (or the pseudogene TRBV3-2); D is ambiguous. Per germline, CDR1 LGHDT and CDR2 YNNKEL (reference sequence). CDR3 size: 14 residues. V was shortened by 4 bases and J by 0 bases, with 9 bases between the two germline ends. The CDR3: CASSRLGANYGYTF. The CDR3 DNA reads as TGTGCCAGCAGCCGCTTGGGAGCTAACTATGGCTACACCTTC.

This clone was recorded once. This chain uses TRBV18 with TRBJ1-1; a weak D match, TRBD1 (6 bases). This CDR3 has 15 residues. Germline CDR1 reads KGHSH; CDR2 reads LQKENI. Trimming took 0 bases from V and 1 from J, leaving 9 bases between them. CDR3 region: CASSPPTGTNTEAFF. The DNA of the CDR3 is TGTGCCAGCTCACCACCTACAGGGACGAACACTGAAGCTTTCTTT.

V is TRBV7-6 and J is TRBJ2-1, with a possible D match to TRBD1 (7 bases). Deletions cut 7 bases from V and 4 bases from J, with 20 bases between. This CDR3 has 16 amino acids. The V gene's germline CDR1 is SGHVS and CDR2 FNYEAQ. This chain's CDR3 is CASTKGAGEAYNEQFF. The CDR3 region has the DNA TGTGCCAGCACCAAGGGGGCAGGGGAGGCGTACAATGAGCAGTTCTTC.

This chain uses TRBV10-3 with TRBJ1-2, with D uncertain. The CDR3 runs 14 residues. Trimming took 3 bases from V and 2 from J, leaving 10 bases between them. From germline, CDR1 is ENHRY and CDR2 SYGVKD. CDR3 in amino acids: CAISEGAGNYGYTF. The CDR3 DNA follows: TGTGCCATCAGTGAAGGTGCGGGGAACTATGGCTACACCTTC.

In DNA form, the CDR3 reads TGCAGCGTAGGGACAGGGGCAGTTCTAAGTACTGAAGCTTTCTTT. Amino acids: CSVGTGAVLSTEAFF. This chain joins TRBV29-1 and TRBJ1-1; 10 positions match TRBD1. CDR3 length: 15 amino acids. V dropped 6 bases and J dropped 5; count of bases not matched to a gene: 12. The germline CDR1 and CDR2 sequences are SQVTM and ANQGSEA.

The rearrangement uses TRBV5-8 and TRBJ1-1, with unresolved D. Germline lookup yields CDR1 SGHTS and CDR2 YDEGEE. This CDR3 is built from 12 residues. V lost 1 base and J 10 bases, leaving 11 bases between the germline ends. CDR3 sequence reads: CASSLPGRGAFF. CDR3 bases: TGTGCCAGCAGCTTGCCCGGGAGAGGAGCTTTCTTT.